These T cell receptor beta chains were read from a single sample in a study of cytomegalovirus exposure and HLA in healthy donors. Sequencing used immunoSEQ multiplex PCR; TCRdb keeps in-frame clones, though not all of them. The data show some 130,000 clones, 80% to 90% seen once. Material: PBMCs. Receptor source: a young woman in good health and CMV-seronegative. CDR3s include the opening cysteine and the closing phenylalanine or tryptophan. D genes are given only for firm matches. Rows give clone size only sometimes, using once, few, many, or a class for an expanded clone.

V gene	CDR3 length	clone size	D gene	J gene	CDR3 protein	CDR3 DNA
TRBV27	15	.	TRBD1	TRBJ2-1	CASSGQGAPYNEQFF	TGTGCCAGCAGCGGACAGGGGGCCCCCTACAATGAGCAGTTCTTC
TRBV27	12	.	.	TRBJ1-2	CASSGRNYGYTF	TGTGCCAGCAGTGGCAGAAACTATGGCTACACCTTC
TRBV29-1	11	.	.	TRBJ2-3	CSVPGRGSQYF	TGCAGCGTCCCGGGGAGGGGGTCGCAGTATTTT
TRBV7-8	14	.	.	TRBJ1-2	CASSLVVGRDGYTF	TGTGCCAGCAGCTTAGTGGTCGGGAGGGATGGCTACACCTTC
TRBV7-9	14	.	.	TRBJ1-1	CASSSGLRDTEAFF	TGTGCCAGCAGCTCGGGACTGAGAGACACTGAAGCTTTCTTT
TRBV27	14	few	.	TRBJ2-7	CASSLLGALDEQYF	TGTGCCAGCAGTTTACTGGGGGCCTTGGACGAGCAGTACTTC
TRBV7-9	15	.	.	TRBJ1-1	CASSPTLGAGTEAFF	TGTGCCAGCAGCCCCACATTGGGGGCCGGCACTGAAGCTTTCTTT
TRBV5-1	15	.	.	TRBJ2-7	CASGVSGTPTYEQYF	TGCGCCAGCGGAGTTTCCGGGACACCAACCTACGAGCAGTACTTC
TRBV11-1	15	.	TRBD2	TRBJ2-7	CASSSLAGGRNEQYF	TGTGCCAGCAGCTCCCTGGCGGGGGGCAGGAACGAGCAGTACTTC
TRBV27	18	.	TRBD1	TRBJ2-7	CASSFLRQGARSEREQYF	TGTGCCAGCAGTTTTTTGAGACAGGGGGCTCGTTCCGAGAGGGAGCAGTACTTC
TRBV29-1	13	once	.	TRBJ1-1	CSVDTGVRTEAFF	TGCAGCGTTGATACGGGGGTTCGGACTGAAGCTTTCTTT
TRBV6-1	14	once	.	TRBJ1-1	CASEPQSRVMEAFF	TGTGCCAGCGAACCACAATCCAGGGTGATGGAAGCTTTCTTT
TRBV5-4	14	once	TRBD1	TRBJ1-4	CASSTGQGSEKLFF	TGTGCCAGCAGCACGGGACAGGGGTCCGAAAAACTGTTTTTT
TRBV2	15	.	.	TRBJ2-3	CASSEAVGYTDTQYF	TGTGCCAGCAGTGAGGCCGTCGGGTACACAGATACGCAGTATTTT
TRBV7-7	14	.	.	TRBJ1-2	CASSPIQAEGGYTF	TGTGCCAGCAGCCCGATCCAGGCGGAGGGTGGCTACACCTTC
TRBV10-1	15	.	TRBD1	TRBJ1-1	CASSSVGTGETEAFF	TGCGCCAGCAGTTCCGTTGGGACAGGGGAGACTGAAGCTTTCTTT
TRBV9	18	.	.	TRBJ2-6	CASSADTGYFSGANVLTF	TGTGCCAGCAGCGCCGATACAGGTTACTTCTCTGGGGCCAACGTCCTGACTTTC
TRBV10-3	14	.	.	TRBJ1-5	CAISATGGNQPQHF	TGTGCCATCAGTGCCACGGGGGGGAATCAGCCCCAGCATTTT
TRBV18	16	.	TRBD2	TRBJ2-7	CASSPGLAGSSYEQYF	TGTGCCAGCTCACCCGGACTAGCGGGGAGCTCCTACGAGCAGTACTTC
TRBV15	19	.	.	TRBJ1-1	CATSEGRGRVAGANTEAFF	TGTGCCACCAGCGAGGGACGAGGGCGGGTAGCGGGGGCGAACACTGAAGCTTTCTTT
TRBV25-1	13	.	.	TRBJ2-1	CASRDSPYNEQFF	TGTGCCAGCAGGGACAGTCCTTACAATGAGCAGTTCTTC
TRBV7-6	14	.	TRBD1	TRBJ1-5	CASSLTGGNQPQHF	TGTGCCAGCAGCTTAACAGGGGGCAATCAGCCCCAGCATTTT
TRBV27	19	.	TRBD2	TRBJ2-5	CASSVSGTSGGPSQETQYF	TGTGCCAGCAGCGTTTCCGGGACTAGCGGGGGGCCTTCTCAAGAGACCCAGTACTTC
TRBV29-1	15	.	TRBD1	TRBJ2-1	CSVRLSLTGRHEQFF	TGCAGCGTTCGGCTCTCCTTGACAGGGCGACATGAGCAGTTCTTC
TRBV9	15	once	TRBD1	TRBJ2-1	CASSRTGSSYNEQFF	TGTGCCAGCAGTAGGACAGGGAGCTCCTACAATGAGCAGTTCTTC
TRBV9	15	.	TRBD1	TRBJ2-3	CASSPTGGTTDTQYF	TGTGCCAGCAGTCCCACAGGGGGAACCACAGATACGCAGTATTTT
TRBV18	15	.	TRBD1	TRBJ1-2	CASSPGTGFNYGYTF	TGTGCCAGCTCACCAGGGACAGGGTTCAACTATGGCTACACCTTC
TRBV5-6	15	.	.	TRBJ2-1	CASSWSGAGKNEQFF	TGTGCCAGCAGCTGGAGTGGGGCAGGGAAGAATGAGCAGTTCTTC
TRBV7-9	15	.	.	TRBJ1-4	CASSAPSGGNEKLFF	TGTGCCAGCAGCGCACCATCCGGGGGGAATGAAAAACTGTTTTTT
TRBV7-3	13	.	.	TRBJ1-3	CASSRGSGNTIYF	TGTGCCAGCAGCCGGGGCTCTGGAAACACCATATATTTT
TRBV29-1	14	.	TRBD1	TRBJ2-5	CSVEGQVLQETQYF	TGCAGCGTTGAGGGACAGGTCCTTCAAGAGACCCAGTACTTC
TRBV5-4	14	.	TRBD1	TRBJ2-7	CASSFRDRAYEQYF	TGTGCCAGCAGCTTCCGGGACAGGGCGTACGAGCAGTACTTC